This entry is about one T cell receptor beta chain. These data come from a study of cytomegalovirus exposure and HLA in healthy donors. PCR involved 60 Vbeta and 13 Jbeta primers. Assay used: immunoSEQ multiplex PCR; TCRdb lists only in-frame clones, some missing. The top ten hold roughly 5.4% of the sample, which has around 100,000 clones, less than 85% seen once. This CDR3 is 17 amino acids long. V usage is TRBV1 and J usage is TRBJ2-5; no DNA check was done on the table's D call, TRBD2. TRBV1 is recorded as a pseudogene. Sequenced sample: PBMCs. The receptor comes from a woman under 30 in good health and CMV-seropositive. DNA of the CDR3: TGCACCAGCAGCCAACCTATAGCGGGAGAGGTGATGGAGACCCAGTACTTC. This translates into CTSSQPIAGEVMETQYF.